The 27 T cell receptor beta chains below come from one sample, sequenced in a study of patients and donors after allogeneic stem cell transplantation. TCRdb passed the RT-PCR reads through MiXCR, listing each CDR3 protein once. The sample includes about 57,000 distinct CDR3 sequences, about 14% of them seen just once. Source material: blood, either unsorted or a sorted T cell fraction (not recorded which). Receptor source: a human donor who was either an allogeneic HSCT recipient or a stem cell or donor lymphocyte infusion donor (not recorded which). It is not recorded whose cells these are; they may come from a transplant donor.

The V gene is TRBV7-6, the J gene TRBJ2-1, with 12 bases identical to TRBD2. Looked up from germline, CDR1 is SGHVS and CDR2 is FNYEAQ. V lost 4 bases to trimming and J lost 6 bases; unmatched junction nucleotides: 4. The CDR3 contains 15 residues. In DNA, the CDR3 is TGTGCCAGCAGCTCTCCGACTAGCGGGGGCAATGAGCAGTTCTTC. Residues: CASSSPTSGGNEQFF.

There are many counts of this clonotype. The rearrangement uses TRBV5-1 and TRBJ1-1; the D is unclear. Germline-derived CDR1 and CDR2 are SGHRS and YFSETQ. The CDR3 runs 13 residues. The germline V and J ends were trimmed by 1 base and 4 bases, with 8 bases remaining between them. CDR3 nucleotides: TGCGCCAGCAGCTTGTCCCCGGCCACTGAAGCTTTCTTT. This encodes CASSLSPATEAFF. Full variable domain (rest looked up from reference TRBV5-1 and TRBJ1-1): KAGVTQTPRYLIKTRGQQVTLSCSPISGHRSVSWYQQTPGQGLQFLFEYFSETQRNKGNFPGRFSGRQFSNSRSEMNVSTLELGDSALYLCASSLSPATEAFFGQGTRLTVV.

This clonotype was found a few times. The rearrangement uses TRBV6-5 and TRBJ2-5, with 11 bases lining up with TRBD1. Germline lookup yields CDR1 MNHEY and CDR2 SVGAGI. The CDR3 has 15 residues. V shed 0 bases and J 4 bases; nucleotides not matched to a gene: 1. The CDR3 sequence is CASSYSGTGGETQYF. CDR3 nucleotide sequence: TGTGCCAGCAGTTACTCCGGGACAGGGGGAGAGACCCAGTACTTC.

This clonotype was counted only a few times. The rearrangement joins TRBV7-2 to TRBJ2-1, with a tentative D call TRBD2 (6 bases). The length of the CDR3 is 18 residues. Trimming stripped 0 bases from V and 3 bases from J, with 18 bases between. Germline loops: CDR1 SGHTA, CDR2 FQGNSA. The DNA of the CDR3 is TGTGCCAGCAGCTTAGCGAGCTTTGGGGGGAGTCTCTACAATGAGCAGTTCTTC. It is translated as CASSLASFGGSLYNEQFF.

V is TRBV7-2 and J is TRBJ2-1, with TRBD2 matching 10 bases. CDR3 length equals 16 residues. The V segment lost 5 bases and the J segment 3 bases; nucleotides outside the gene matches: 7. The germline gives CDR1 SGHTA, CDR2 FQGNSA. CDR3 bases: TGTGCCAGCAGCGCCGCCGGGACTAGCGTCTACAATGAGCAGTTCTTC. Protein product: CASSAAGTSVYNEQFF.

In this sample, this clonotype turned up many times. The CDR3 loop is CASSFKVAQSTNEKLFF. The CDR3 nucleotides are TGTGCCAGCAGTTTTAAGGTCGCCCAATCAACTAATGAAAAACTGTTTTTT. The V and J genes are TRBV12-3 or TRBV12-4 and TRBJ1-4; no clear D gene. V lost 3 bases and J 0 bases, leaving 14 bases between the germline ends. This CDR3 contains 17 residues.

This clonotype was detected many times. This sequence joins TRBV7-2 and TRBJ1-2; D gene uncertain. The V and J ends lost 5 bases and 1 base respectively, with 14 bases between them. The CDR3 has 15 residues. The germline CDR1 and CDR2 sequences are SGHTA and FQGNSA. CDR3 in amino acids: CASSPGLGINYGYTF. The CDR3 region has the DNA TGTGCCAGCAGCCCAGGTCTGGGAATTAACTATGGCTACACCTTC.

V and J are TRBV27 and TRBJ2-7, with a weak D call TRBD1 (6 bases). Trimming removed 6 bases from V and 2 bases from J, with 11 bases in between. The germline V gene has CDR1 MNHEY and CDR2 SMNVEV (reference sequence). This CDR3 comprises 13 residues. The CDR3, as DNA: TGTGCCAGCAGCAACAGGGTGACCTACGAGCAGTACTTC. Protein sequence: CASSNRVTYEQYF.

The CDR3 DNA sequence: TGTGCCAGCAGTTATATCCGGGAGAGGGCAGATACGCAGTATTTT. Its translation is CASSYIRERADTQYF. The chain links TRBV27 to TRBJ2-3; D is perhaps TRBD2 (6 bases). The V end was cut by 4 bases, the J end by 4 bases, with 15 bases between. The germline V gene encodes CDR1 MNHEY and CDR2 SMNVEV (reference sequence). This CDR3 contains 15 residues.

The V and J genes are TRBV7-3 and TRBJ2-1, with D possibly being TRBD2 (6 bases). Germline V gene lookup returns CDR1 SGHTA and CDR2 FQGTGA. There are 18 residues in the CDR3. V was pared by 2 bases and J by 4 bases, with 21 bases between. As DNA, the CDR3 is TGTGCCAGCAGCTTATTGGGTTTGGCGGGACCAATTTACAATGAGCAGTTCTTC. This encodes CASSLLGLAGPIYNEQFF.

The rearrangement uses TRBV5-1 and TRBJ2-1; 10 bases align to TRBD2. Per germline, CDR1 SGHRS and CDR2 YFSETQ. V was pared by 0 bases and J by 14 bases, with 8 bases of the junction left unmatched. This CDR3 contains 14 residues. CDR3 loop: CASSLGLAGDSEFF. CDR3 coding DNA: TGCGCCAGCAGCTTGGGGCTAGCGGGAGATAGTGAGTTCTTC.

This clonotype was counted ten times or more. This chain links TRBV12-3 or TRBV12-4 with TRBJ2-7, with TRBD2 identical over 7 bases. V lost 2 bases and J lost 6; bases outside the gene matches: 7. This CDR3 comprises 14 residues. As DNA, the CDR3 is TGTGCCAGCAGTTTACAGACTAGCTTGGGCGAGCAGTACTTC. It translates to CASSLQTSLGEQYF.

The chain joins TRBV7-3 to TRBJ2-3; 7 nucleotides agree with TRBD1. Germline V gene lookup returns CDR1 SGHTA and CDR2 FQGTGA. The V gene end was trimmed by 6 bases and the J gene end by 1 base; junction bases not matched to a gene: 4. This CDR3 has 14 amino acids. DNA for the CDR3: TGTGCCAGCAGGGGGACAGCGGGCACAGATACGCAGTATTTT. Amino acid sequence: CASRGTAGTDTQYF.

This clonotype was recorded at least ten times. The chain combines TRBV7-2 with TRBJ2-7; perhaps TRBD2 as D (6 bases). Between the trimmed V and J ends, which lost 6 bases and 2 bases, there was a span of 20 bases. This CDR3 spans 16 amino acids. Germline V gene data show CDR1 as SGHTA and CDR2 as FQGNSA. The CDR3 sequence is CASSLPPGTLTYEQYF. In nucleotides, the CDR3 is TGTGCCAGCAGTTTACCGCCCGGGACTCTAACCTACGAGCAGTACTTC. The variable domain in full, completed from reference TRBV7-2 and TRBJ2-7, reads GAGVSQSPSNKVTEKGKDVELRCDPISGHTALYWYRQSLGQGLEFLIYFQGNSAPDKSGLPSDRFSAERTGGSVSTLTIQRTQQEDSAVYLCASSLPPGTLTYEQYFGPGTRLTVT.

The sample holds a few counts of this clonotype. This sequence joins TRBV29-1 and TRBJ2-5; no reliable D call. The CDR3 contains 12 residues. Germline CDR1 SQVTM, CDR2 ANQGSEA. Between the trimmed V and J ends, which lost 4 bases and 0 bases, there was a span of 6 bases. CDR3 region: CSVVAHQETQYF. In DNA form, the CDR3 reads TGCAGCGTTGTAGCCCACCAAGAGACCCAGTACTTC. Complete variable domain (other parts from reference TRBV29-1 and TRBJ2-5): SAVISQKPSRDICQRGTSLTIQCQVDSQVTMMFWYRQQPGQSLTLIATANQGSEATYESGFVIDKFPISRPNLTFSTLTVSNMSPEDSSIYLCSVVAHQETQYFGPGTRLLVL.

The table lists this clonotype with a few counts. The chain joins TRBV12-3 or TRBV12-4 to TRBJ2-4; D gene unclear. The CDR3 has 16 amino acids. Trimming stripped 5 bases from V and 0 bases from J, with 14 bases between. As DNA, the CDR3 is TGTGCCAGCAGTCCTGGACGTTTACTAGCCAAAAACATTCAGTACTTC. Amino acids: CASSPGRLLAKNIQYF.

This clonotype was recorded many times. V usage is TRBV6-2 or TRBV6-3 and J usage is TRBJ1-5; D remains ambiguous. This CDR3 comprises 20 residues. Germline V gene lookup returns CDR1 MNHEY and CDR2 SVGEGT. Deletions cut 5 bases from V and 0 bases from J, with 26 bases between. CDR3 DNA sequence: TGTGCCAGCAGTCCCTCTCATTGGGAATCCTCCTATTATAGCAATCAGCCCCAGCATTTT. It specifies CASSPSHWESSYYSNQPQHF.

This clonotype has a handful of counts. The genes are TRBV6-5 and TRBJ1-1; the D is unclear. Germline lookup yields CDR1 MNHEY and CDR2 SVGAGI. V lost 2 bases to trimming and J lost 1 base, with 8 bases between them. The CDR3 sequence is 14 residues long. The CDR3 region is CASSYRTGNTEAFF. The CDR3 bases are TGTGCCAGCAGTTACCGGACGGGGAACACTGAAGCTTTCTTT.

This clonotype was counted a few times. The chain has TRBV6-5 and TRBJ2-7; TRBD1 is a possible D gene (6 bases). CDR1 MNHEY and CDR2 SVGAGI come from the germline V gene. The CDR3 is 12 amino acids. Trimming removed 2 bases at V and 9 bases at J, with 11 bases between. The CDR3 sequence: CASSYAGVGQYF. CDR3 sequence (DNA): TGTGCCAGCAGTTACGCAGGGGTGGGGCAGTACTTC.

The J gene is TRBJ1-4, the V gene TRBV5-1; 8 bases agree with TRBD1. Trimming removed 4 bases from V and 8 bases from J; junction bases left unmatched: 7. CDR1 is SGHRS and CDR2 is YFSETQ in the germline V gene. The CDR3 has 14 residues. DNA of the CDR3: TGCGCCAGCAGCCTAGGACAGGGAAGAGAAAAACTGTTTTTT. It translates to CASSLGQGREKLFF.

This clonotype was found many times. The J gene is TRBJ1-4, the V gene TRBV20-1; D is unclear. The length of the CDR3 is 17 residues. The V and J ends lost 0 bases and 2 bases respectively, with 16 bases between them. CDR1 and CDR2 from the germline V gene are DFQATT and SNEGSKA (reference sequence). The CDR3 nucleotides are TGCAGTGCTAGAGATCGTTTTCATACGGTGACTAATGAAAAACTGTTTTTT. Amino acid sequence: CSARDRFHTVTNEKLFF.

The chain uses TRBV5-1 and TRBJ1-1; the D gene is possibly TRBD1 (6 bases). The V end lost 3 bases, the J end lost 3 bases, and 21 bases lay between the germline ends. Per germline, CDR1 SGHRS and CDR2 YFSETQ. The CDR3 loop spans 17 amino acids. The CDR3 coding sequence is TGCGCCAGCAGCTCGACCCCTACAGGGTCTCGCGACACTGAAGCTTTCTTT. Translation: CASSSTPTGSRDTEAFF.

The V call is TRBV5-1, the J call TRBJ2-5, with TRBD1 as a possible D gene (6 bases). This CDR3 region has 16 residues. The V gene lost 3 bases and the J gene lost 2 bases, with 17 bases spanning the gap. The germline gives CDR1 SGHRS, CDR2 YFSETQ. The CDR3 sequence is CASSYPRQELQETQYF. The CDR3 DNA follows: TGCGCCAGCAGCTACCCACGACAGGAGCTACAAGAGACCCAGTACTTC. Complete variable domain (other parts from reference TRBV5-1 and TRBJ2-5): KAGVTQTPRYLIKTRGQQVTLSCSPISGHRSVSWYQQTPGQGLQFLFEYFSETQRNKGNFPGRFSGRQFSNSRSEMNVSTLELGDSALYLCASSYPRQELQETQYFGPGTRLLVL.

This clonotype was seen a few times. The V call is TRBV5-1, the J call TRBJ2-5; 11 positions agree with TRBD1. CDR1 SGHRS and CDR2 YFSETQ come from the germline V gene. The CDR3 length is 16 residues. Losses at the gene ends were 7 bases for V and 5 bases for J; bases not matched to a gene: 13. CDR3 DNA: TGCGCCAGCGGCCAGGGACAGGGGGGAGTGGGCGAGACCCAGTACTTC. Its translation is CASGQGQGGVGETQYF. The full variable domain, its missing parts supplied by reference TRBV5-1 and TRBJ2-5, is KAGVTQTPRYLIKTRGQQVTLSCSPISGHRSVSWYQQTPGQGLQFLFEYFSETQRNKGNFPGRFSGRQFSNSRSEMNVSTLELGDSALYLCASGQGQGGVGETQYFGPGTRLLVL.

The J gene is TRBJ2-2, the V gene TRBV7-6, with a possible D match to TRBD1 (5 bases). Germline CDR1 SGHVS, CDR2 FNYEAQ. V gave up 2 bases and J gave up 2 bases, with 15 bases separating them. The CDR3 runs to 17 residues. In DNA form, the CDR3 reads TGTGCCAGCAGCTTAAGTGAGGCAGGGCTAAACACCGGGGAGCTGTTTTTT. Its protein product is CASSLSEAGLNTGELFF.

This chain joins TRBV7-9 and TRBJ2-3; 8 bases fit TRBD1. CDR1 SEHNR and CDR2 FQNEAQ come from the germline V gene (reference sequence). This CDR3 spans 15 amino acids. The ends lost 3 bases at V and 2 bases at J; junction bases unmatched: 4. CDR3 loop: CASSFPDRATDTQYF. In nucleotides, the CDR3 is TGTGCCAGCAGCTTTCCGGACAGGGCCACAGATACGCAGTATTTT.

CDR3 region: CASSHDSGRTDTQYF. The CDR3 region has the DNA TGTGCCAGCAGTCACGATAGCGGACGCACAGATACGCAGTATTTT. The rearrangement links TRBV6-4 to TRBJ2-3, with a weak D call TRBD2 (6 bases). Per the germline V gene, CDR1 is MRHNA and CDR2 is SNTAGT. V was clipped by 5 bases and J by 1 base, with 13 bases between them. The CDR3 is 15 residues long.